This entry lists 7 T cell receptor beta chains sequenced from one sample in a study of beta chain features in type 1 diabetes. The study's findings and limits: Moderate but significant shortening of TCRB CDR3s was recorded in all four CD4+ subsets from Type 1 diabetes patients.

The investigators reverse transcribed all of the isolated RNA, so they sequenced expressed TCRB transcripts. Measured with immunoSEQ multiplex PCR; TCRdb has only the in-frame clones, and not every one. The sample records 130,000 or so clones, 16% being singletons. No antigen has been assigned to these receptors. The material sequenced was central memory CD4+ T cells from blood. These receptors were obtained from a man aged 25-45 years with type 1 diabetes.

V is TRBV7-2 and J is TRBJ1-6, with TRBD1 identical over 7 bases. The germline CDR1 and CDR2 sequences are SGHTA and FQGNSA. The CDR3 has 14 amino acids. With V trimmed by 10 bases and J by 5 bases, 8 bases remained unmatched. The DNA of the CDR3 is TGTGCCATCCAGACAGGGAACCATAATTCACCCCTCCACTTT. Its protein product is CAIQTGNHNSPLHF.

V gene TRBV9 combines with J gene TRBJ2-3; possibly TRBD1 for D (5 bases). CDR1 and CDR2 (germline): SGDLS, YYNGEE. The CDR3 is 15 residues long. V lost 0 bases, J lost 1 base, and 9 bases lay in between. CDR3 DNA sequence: TGTGCCAGCAGCGTAGAGGGGCCTGGCACAGATACGCAGTATTTT. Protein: CASSVEGPGTDTQYF. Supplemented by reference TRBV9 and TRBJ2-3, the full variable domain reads DSGVTQTPKHLITATGQRVTLRCSPRSGDLSVYWYQQSLDQGLQFLIQYYNGEERAKGNILERFSAQQFPDLHSELNLSSLELGDSALYFCASSVEGPGTDTQYFGPGTRLTVL.

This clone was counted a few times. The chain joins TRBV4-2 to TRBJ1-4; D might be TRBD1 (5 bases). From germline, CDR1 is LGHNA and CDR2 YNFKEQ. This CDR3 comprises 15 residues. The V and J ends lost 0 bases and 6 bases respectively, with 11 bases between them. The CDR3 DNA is TGTGCCAGCAGCCAAGAGGGGGTCTCCTATGAAAAACTGTTTTTT. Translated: CASSQEGVSYEKLFF.

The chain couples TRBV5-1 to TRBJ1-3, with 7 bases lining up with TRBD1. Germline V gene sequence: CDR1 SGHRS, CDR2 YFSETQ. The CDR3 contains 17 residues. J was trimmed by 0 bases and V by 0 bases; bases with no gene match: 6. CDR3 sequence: CASSLAHTGASGNTIYF. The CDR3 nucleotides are TGCGCCAGCAGCTTGGCCCACACAGGGGCCTCTGGAAACACCATATATTTT. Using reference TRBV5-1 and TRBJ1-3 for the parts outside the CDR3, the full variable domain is KAGVTQTPRYLIKTRGQQVTLSCSPISGHRSVSWYQQTPGQGLQFLFEYFSETQRNKGNFPGRFSGRQFSNSRSEMNVSTLELGDSALYLCASSLAHTGASGNTIYFGEGSWLTVV.

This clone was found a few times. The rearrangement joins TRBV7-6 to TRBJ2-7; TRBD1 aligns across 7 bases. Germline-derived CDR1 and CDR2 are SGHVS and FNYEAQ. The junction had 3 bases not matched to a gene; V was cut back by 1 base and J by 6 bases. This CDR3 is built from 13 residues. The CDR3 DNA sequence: TGTGCCAGCAGCTTAGAGGGGGCGTCCGAGCAGTACTTC. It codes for CASSLEGASEQYF.

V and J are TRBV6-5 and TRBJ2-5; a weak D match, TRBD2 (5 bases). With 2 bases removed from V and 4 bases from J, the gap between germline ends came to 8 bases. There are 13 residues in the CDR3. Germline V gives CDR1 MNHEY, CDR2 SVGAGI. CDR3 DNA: TGTGCCAGCAGTTACCCGGGGAGAGAGACCCAGTACTTC. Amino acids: CASSYPGRETQYF.

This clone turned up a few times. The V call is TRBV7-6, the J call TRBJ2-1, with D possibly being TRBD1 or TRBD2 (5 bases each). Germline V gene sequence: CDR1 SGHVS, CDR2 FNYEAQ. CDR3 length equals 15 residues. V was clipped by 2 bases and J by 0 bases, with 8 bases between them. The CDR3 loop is CASSLYGGSYNEQFF. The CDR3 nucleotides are TGTGCCAGCAGCTTATATGGGGGCTCCTACAATGAGCAGTTCTTC.